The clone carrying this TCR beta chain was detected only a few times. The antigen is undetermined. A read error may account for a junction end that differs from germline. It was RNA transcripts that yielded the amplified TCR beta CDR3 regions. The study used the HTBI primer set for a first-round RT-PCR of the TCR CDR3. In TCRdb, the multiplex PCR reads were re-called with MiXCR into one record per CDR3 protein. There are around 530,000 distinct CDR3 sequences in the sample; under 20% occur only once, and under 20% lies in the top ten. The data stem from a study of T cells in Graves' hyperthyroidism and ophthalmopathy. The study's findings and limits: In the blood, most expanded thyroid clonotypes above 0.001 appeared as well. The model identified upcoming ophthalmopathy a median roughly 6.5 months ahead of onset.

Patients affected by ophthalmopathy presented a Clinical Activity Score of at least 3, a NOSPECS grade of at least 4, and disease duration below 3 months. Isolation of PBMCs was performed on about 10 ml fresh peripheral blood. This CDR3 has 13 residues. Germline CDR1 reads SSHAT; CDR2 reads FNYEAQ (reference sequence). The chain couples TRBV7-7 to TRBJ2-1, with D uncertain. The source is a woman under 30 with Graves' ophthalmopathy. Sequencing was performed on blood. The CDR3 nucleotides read TGTGCTAGCAGCTTTCAATTAGGCGGTGAGCAGTTCTTC. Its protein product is CASSFQLGGEQFF.